A single sample gave rise to the 18 T cell receptor beta chains below, sequenced in a study of blood T cells in healthy people across ages. Primed by a sample-barcoded 5' primer and a J-beta primer mix, a second PCR proceeded for 7 to 11 cycles. TCRdb re-called the 5' RACE reads with MiXCR, one entry per CDR3 protein. The sample contains about a million distinct CDR3 sequences, roughly 48% of which appear only once. The sequencing sample was made of blood. The receptors originated from a man aged 30 to 39 in good health.

This clonotype was seen more than once but under ten times. The rearrangement links TRBV2 to TRBJ2-1; D is uncertain. Trimming left V 7 bases short and J 4 bases short, with 14 bases between. Per germline, CDR1 SNHLY and CDR2 FYNNEI. The CDR3 runs to 14 residues. The CDR3 reads CASTEGDKYNEQFF. As DNA, the CDR3 is TGTGCCAGCACCGAAGGTGACAAGTACAATGAGCAGTTCTTC.

This rearrangement joins TRBV7-9 to TRBJ1-1, with D possibly matching TRBD1 (5 bases). This CDR3 contains 15 residues. V dropped 1 base and J dropped 6 bases, with 15 bases sitting between them. Germline V gives CDR1 SEHNR, CDR2 FQNEAQ (reference sequence). CDR3 nucleotide sequence: TGTGCCAGCAGCTTAGTGGGGCTGGGGGTCGCTGAAGCTTTCTTT. Amino acids: CASSLVGLGVAEAFF.

In its sample, this clonotype was seen a few times. The chain couples TRBV4-2 to TRBJ2-1; D unresolved. This CDR3 spans 14 amino acids. The germline CDR1 and CDR2 sequences are LGHNA and YNFKEQ. V was pared by 1 base and J by 2 bases, with 6 bases between. The CDR3 region is CASSQGQTYNEQFF. In DNA, the CDR3 is TGTGCCAGCAGCCAAGGGCAGACCTACAATGAGCAGTTCTTC.

The genes are TRBV6-4 and TRBJ2-3, with D perhaps matching TRBD1 (7 bases). V gave up 2 bases and J gave up 3 bases, with 12 bases separating them. The CDR3 loop spans 15 amino acids. Germline V CDR1 and CDR2: MRHNA, SNTAGT. CDR3 in DNA: TGTGCCAGCAGTGACGGAGGGGGCGAAACAGATACGCAGTATTTT. Translated, it gives CASSDGGGETDTQYF.

J is TRBJ2-5 and V is TRBV20-1; 12 bases are a match to TRBD2. The CDR3 is 15 residues long. The germline gives CDR1 DFQATT, CDR2 SNEGSKA (reference sequence). V was clipped by 2 bases and J by 6 bases; unmatched bases: 7. Here the CDR3 DNA reads TGCAGTGCTAGACCGAGCGGACTAGCGGGACAGACCCAGTACTTC. This translates into CSARPSGLAGQTQYF.

The chain is built from TRBV28 and TRBJ1-2; weak D call: TRBD1 (6 bases). The CDR3 has 11 residues. The germline V gene has CDR1 MDHEN and CDR2 SYDVKM. V gave up 9 bases and J gave up 7 bases, with 12 bases separating them. CDR3 region: CASRQDCGYTF. CDR3 bases: TGTGCCAGTCGACAGGACTGTGGCTACACCTTC.

This clonotype was found a few times. The chain joins TRBV4-1 to TRBJ2-5; D perhaps matches TRBD2 (5 bases). The CDR3 loop spans 15 amino acids. V was shortened by 0 bases and J by 5 bases, with 13 bases between the two germline ends. Per the germline V gene, CDR1 is MGHRA and CDR2 is YSYEKL. Written as DNA, the CDR3 is TGCGCCAGCAGCCAAGAAGGAGGCAGGTTTGAGACCCAGTACTTC. This gives the protein CASSQEGGRFETQYF.

This clonotype has more than one count but fewer than ten. The V gene is TRBV20-1, the J gene TRBJ1-1, with 7 bases identical to TRBD1. CDR3 length: 15 amino acids. J was trimmed by 7 bases and V by 4 bases; bases with no gene match: 15. Looked up from germline, CDR1 is DFQATT and CDR2 is SNEGSKA (reference sequence). CDR3 DNA sequence: TGCAGTGCTACCTCGATGGGCAGGGGGAGGGGTGAAGCTTTCTTT. It yields the protein CSATSMGRGRGEAFF.

Written as DNA, the CDR3 is TGTGCCAGCAGCGGACGTAGCGGGGGGGCTTCAGATACGCAGTATTTT. Residues: CASSGRSGGASDTQYF. The genes are TRBV11-3 and TRBJ2-3, with TRBD2 matching 11 bases. The CDR3 has 16 amino acids. Germline values: CDR1 SGHNT, CDR2 YENEEA. Losses at the gene ends were 5 bases for V and 4 bases for J; bases not matched to a gene: 8.

The gene calls are TRBV12-3 or TRBV12-4 and TRBJ1-1; D gene uncertain. V was shortened by 4 bases and J by 2 bases, with 8 bases between the two germline ends. This CDR3 has 13 residues. This CDR3 reads CASSSEFNTEAFF. CDR3 bases: TGTGCCAGCAGTTCTGAGTTTAACACTGAAGCTTTCTTT.

The chain uses TRBV7-2 and TRBJ2-4, with D possibly being TRBD2 (5 bases). The end of the DNA aligns better with TRBJ2-5, so the J call may be wrong. The CDR3 loop spans 12 amino acids. Germline V lookup: CDR1 SGHTA, CDR2 FQGNSA. CDR3 DNA: TGTGCCAGCAGCTTAACCGGAGGGACCCAGTACTTC. Its protein product is CASSLTGGTQYF.

This clonotype was picked up a small number of times. The gene calls are TRBV28 and TRBJ2-5; a weak D match, TRBD1 (6 bases). Matching the DNA end better, TRBJ2-7 makes the J call doubtful. The CDR3 consists of 12 residues. Germline V gives CDR1 MDHEN, CDR2 SYDVKM. CDR3 protein: CASSSGAGEQYF. CDR3 nucleotides: TGTGCCAGCAGCTCAGGGGCCGGCGAGCAGTACTTC.

The V and J genes are TRBV4-3 and TRBJ2-2; the D gene is possibly TRBD2 (6 bases). Germline loops: CDR1 LGHNA, CDR2 YSLEER. CDR3 length: 14 residues. Trimming cost V 0 bases and J 4 bases, with 6 bases left between them. The chain's CDR3 is CASSQDSGTGELFF. For the CDR3, the DNA is TGCGCCAGCAGCCAAGATAGCGGCACCGGGGAGCTGTTTTTT.

This clonotype has a handful of counts. The gene calls are TRBV7-8 and TRBJ2-1; 10 bases match TRBD2. CDR3 length: 16 residues. V was pared by 5 bases and J by 0 bases, with 4 bases of the junction left unmatched. Germline V lookup: CDR1 SGHVS, CDR2 FQNEAQ. The CDR3 reads CASSPGLASSYNEQFF. CDR3 coding DNA: TGTGCCAGCAGCCCGGGACTAGCGAGCTCCTACAATGAGCAGTTCTTC.

This rearrangement joins TRBV11-2 to TRBJ1-2; TRBD1 is a possible D gene (5 bases). Between the trimmed V and J ends, which lost 1 base and 6 bases, there was a span of 15 bases. This CDR3 has 15 amino acids. CDR1 SGHAT and CDR2 FQNNGV come from the germline V gene. The CDR3 sequence is CASSLATEGRDGYTF. The CDR3 coding sequence is TGTGCCAGCAGCTTAGCGACAGAGGGCCGGGATGGCTACACCTTC.

J is TRBJ2-1 and V is TRBV29-1; D is possibly TRBD2 (5 bases). Deletions cut 4 bases from V and 3 bases from J, with 19 bases between. Germline V gene sequence: CDR1 SQVTM, CDR2 ANQGSEA. The CDR3 totals 16 residues. In DNA form, the CDR3 reads TGCAGCGTTGTTCCCCTAGTGCCCCGGGGCTACAATGAGCAGTTCTTC. Translation gives CSVVPLVPRGYNEQFF.

The sample holds a few counts of this clonotype. The gene calls are TRBV28 and TRBJ2-7; possible D gene TRBD1, 5 bases. The CDR3 consists of 15 residues. Looked up from germline, CDR1 is MDHEN and CDR2 is SYDVKM. Trimming removed 2 bases from V and 2 bases from J, with 13 bases in between. The CDR3 DNA sequence: TGTGCCAGCAGTTTAAGGACAATCGGCACCTACGAGCAGTACTTC. Translated: CASSLRTIGTYEQYF.

This rearrangement joins TRBV2 to TRBJ1-1, with TRBD1 as a possible D gene (6 bases). The CDR3 runs to 13 residues. Per germline, CDR1 SNHLY and CDR2 FYNNEI. V was pared by 6 bases and J by 11 bases, with 19 bases between. CDR3 sequence (DNA): TGTGCCAGCAGCTTAGACCTTGGGGGGCGCGCTTTCTTT. It is translated as CASSLDLGGRAFF.